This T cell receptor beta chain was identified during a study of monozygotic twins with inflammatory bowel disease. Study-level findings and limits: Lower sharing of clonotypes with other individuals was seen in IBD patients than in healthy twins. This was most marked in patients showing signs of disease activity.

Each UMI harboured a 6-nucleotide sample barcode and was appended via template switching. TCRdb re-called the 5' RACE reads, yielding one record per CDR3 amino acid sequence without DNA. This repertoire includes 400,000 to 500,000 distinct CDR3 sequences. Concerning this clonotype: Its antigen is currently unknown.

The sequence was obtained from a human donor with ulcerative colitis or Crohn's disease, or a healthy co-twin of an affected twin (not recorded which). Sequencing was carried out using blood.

CDR3 region: CASSPGTQGANEQFF. This chain uses TRBV6-1 with TRBJ2-1; TCRdb's D call of TRBD1 is untestable without DNA. Germline CDR1 and CDR2: MNHNS and SASEGT. The CDR3 totals 15 residues.